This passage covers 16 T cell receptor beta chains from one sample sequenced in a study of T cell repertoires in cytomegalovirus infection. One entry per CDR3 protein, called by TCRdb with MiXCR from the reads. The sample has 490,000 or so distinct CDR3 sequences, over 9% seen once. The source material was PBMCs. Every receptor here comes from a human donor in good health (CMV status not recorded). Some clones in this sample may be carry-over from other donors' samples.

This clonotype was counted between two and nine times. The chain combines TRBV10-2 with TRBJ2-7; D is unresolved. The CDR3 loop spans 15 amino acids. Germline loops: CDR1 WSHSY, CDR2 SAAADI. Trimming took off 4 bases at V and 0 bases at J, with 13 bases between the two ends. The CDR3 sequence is CASSVGVTYSYEQYF. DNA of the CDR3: TGCGCCAGCAGTGTTGGGGTAACATACTCCTACGAGCAGTACTTC.

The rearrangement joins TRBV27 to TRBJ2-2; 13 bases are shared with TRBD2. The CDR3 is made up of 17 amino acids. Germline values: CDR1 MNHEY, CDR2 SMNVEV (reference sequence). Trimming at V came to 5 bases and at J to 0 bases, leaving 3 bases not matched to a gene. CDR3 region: CASSPGLAGTNTGELFF. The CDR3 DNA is TGTGCCAGCAGTCCGGGACTAGCGGGGACGAACACCGGGGAGCTGTTTTTT.

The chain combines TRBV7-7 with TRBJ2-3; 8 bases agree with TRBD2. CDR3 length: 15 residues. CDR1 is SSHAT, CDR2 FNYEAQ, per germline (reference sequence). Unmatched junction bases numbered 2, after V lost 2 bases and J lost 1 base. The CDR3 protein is CASSLKGLGTDTQYF. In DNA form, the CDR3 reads TGTGCCAGCAGCTTAAAGGGACTAGGCACAGATACGCAGTATTTT.

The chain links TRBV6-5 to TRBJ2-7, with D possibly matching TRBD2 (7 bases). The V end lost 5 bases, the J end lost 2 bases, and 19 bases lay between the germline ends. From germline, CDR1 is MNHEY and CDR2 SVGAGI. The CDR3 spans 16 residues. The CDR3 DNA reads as TGTGCCAGCAGTCCCCTACCGGGGGGCGACGCCTACGAGCAGTACTTC. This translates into CASSPLPGGDAYEQYF.

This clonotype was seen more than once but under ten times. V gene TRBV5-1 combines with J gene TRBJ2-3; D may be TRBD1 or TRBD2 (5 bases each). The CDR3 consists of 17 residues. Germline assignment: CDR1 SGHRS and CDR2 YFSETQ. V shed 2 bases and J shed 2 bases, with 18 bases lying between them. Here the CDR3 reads CASSFTSGTRHTDTQYF. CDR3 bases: TGCGCCAGCAGCTTTACATCCGGGACCAGGCACACAGATACGCAGTATTTT. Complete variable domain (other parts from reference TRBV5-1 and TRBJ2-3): KAGVTQTPRYLIKTRGQQVTLSCSPISGHRSVSWYQQTPGQGLQFLFEYFSETQRNKGNFPGRFSGRQFSNSRSEMNVSTLELGDSALYLCASSFTSGTRHTDTQYFGPGTRLTVL.

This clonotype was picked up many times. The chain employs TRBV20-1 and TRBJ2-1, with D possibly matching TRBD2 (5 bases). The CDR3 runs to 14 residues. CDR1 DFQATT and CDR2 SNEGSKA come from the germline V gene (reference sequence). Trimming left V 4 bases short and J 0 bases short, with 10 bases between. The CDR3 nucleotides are TGCAGTGCTACCCGCGGGCCCTCCTACAATGAGCAGTTCTTC. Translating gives CSATRGPSYNEQFF.

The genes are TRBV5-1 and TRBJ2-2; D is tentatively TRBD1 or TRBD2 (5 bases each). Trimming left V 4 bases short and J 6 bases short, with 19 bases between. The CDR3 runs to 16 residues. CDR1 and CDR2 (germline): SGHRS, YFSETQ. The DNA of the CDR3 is TGCGCCAGCAGCCCGGACTGGGACGGTCCGCCCGGGGAGCTGTTTTTT. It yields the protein CASSPDWDGPPGELFF.

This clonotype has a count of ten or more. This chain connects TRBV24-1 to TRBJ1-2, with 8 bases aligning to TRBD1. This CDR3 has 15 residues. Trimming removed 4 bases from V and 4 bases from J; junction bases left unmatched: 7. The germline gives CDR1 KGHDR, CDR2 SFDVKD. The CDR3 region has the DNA TGTGCCACCAGTGAACCCGACAGGGGAATCTATGGCTACACCTTC. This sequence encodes CATSEPDRGIYGYTF.

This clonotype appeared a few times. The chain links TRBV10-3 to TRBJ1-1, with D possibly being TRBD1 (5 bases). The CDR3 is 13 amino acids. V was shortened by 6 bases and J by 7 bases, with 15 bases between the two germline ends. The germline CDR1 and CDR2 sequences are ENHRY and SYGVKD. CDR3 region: CAIRGPGPVEAFF. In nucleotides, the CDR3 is TGTGCCATCAGGGGGCCGGGTCCTGTTGAAGCTTTCTTT.

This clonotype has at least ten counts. CDR3 nucleotide sequence: TGTGCCACCAGTGATCCGACAACAAACTATGGCTACACCTTC. Translated, it gives CATSDPTTNYGYTF. This chain connects TRBV24-1 to TRBJ1-2, with D unclear. Trimming removed 3 bases from V and 2 bases from J, with 9 bases in between. The CDR3 is 14 amino acids. The germline CDR1 and CDR2 sequences are KGHDR and SFDVKD.

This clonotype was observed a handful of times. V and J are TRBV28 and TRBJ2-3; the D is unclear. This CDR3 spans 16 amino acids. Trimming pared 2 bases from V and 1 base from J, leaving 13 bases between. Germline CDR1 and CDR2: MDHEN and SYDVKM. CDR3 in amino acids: CASSLRSGKGTDTQYF. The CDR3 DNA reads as TGTGCCAGCAGTTTAAGGTCTGGGAAGGGCACAGATACGCAGTATTTT.

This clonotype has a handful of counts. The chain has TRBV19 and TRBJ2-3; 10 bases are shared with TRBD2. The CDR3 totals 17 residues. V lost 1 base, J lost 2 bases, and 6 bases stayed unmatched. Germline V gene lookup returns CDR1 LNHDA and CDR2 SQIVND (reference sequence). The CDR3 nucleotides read TGTGCCAGTAGTATAGCCCCTAGCGGGAGCCCCACAGATACGCAGTATTTT. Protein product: CASSIAPSGSPTDTQYF.

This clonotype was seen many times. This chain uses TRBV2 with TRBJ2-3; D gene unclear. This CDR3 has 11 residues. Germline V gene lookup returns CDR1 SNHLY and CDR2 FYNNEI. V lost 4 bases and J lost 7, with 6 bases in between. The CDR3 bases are TGTGCCAGCAGTGTCCAAAATACGCAGTATTTT. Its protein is CASSVQNTQYF. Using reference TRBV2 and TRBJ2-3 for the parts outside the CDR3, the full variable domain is EPEVTQTPSHQVTQMGQEVILRCVPISNHLYFYWYRQILGQKVEFLVSFYNNEISEKSEIFDDQFSVERPDGSNFTLKIRSTKLEDSAMYFCASSVQNTQYFGPGTRLTVL.

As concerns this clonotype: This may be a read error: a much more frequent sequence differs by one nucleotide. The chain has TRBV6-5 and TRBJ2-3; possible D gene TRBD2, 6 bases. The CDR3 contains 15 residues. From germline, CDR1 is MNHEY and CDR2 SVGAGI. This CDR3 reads CASSYSAGSTDTQNF. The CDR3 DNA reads TGTGCCAGCAGTTACTCGGCGGGAAGTACAGATACGCAGAATTTT.

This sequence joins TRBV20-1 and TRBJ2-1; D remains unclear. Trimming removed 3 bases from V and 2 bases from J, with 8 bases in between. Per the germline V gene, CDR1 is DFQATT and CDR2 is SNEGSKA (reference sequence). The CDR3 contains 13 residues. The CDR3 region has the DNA TGCAGTGCTAGGACTGGGCCCTACAATGAGCAGTTCTTC. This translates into CSARTGPYNEQFF.

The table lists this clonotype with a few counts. CDR3 loop: CASSRESNSPEAFF. In DNA, the CDR3 is TGTGCCAGCTCCCGGGAGAGTAACTCTCCTGAAGCTTTCTTT. The chain recombines TRBV18 with TRBJ1-1, with D unclear. V was pared by 6 bases and J by 6 bases, with 17 bases between. This CDR3 region has 14 residues. CDR1 and CDR2 (germline): KGHSH, LQKENI.